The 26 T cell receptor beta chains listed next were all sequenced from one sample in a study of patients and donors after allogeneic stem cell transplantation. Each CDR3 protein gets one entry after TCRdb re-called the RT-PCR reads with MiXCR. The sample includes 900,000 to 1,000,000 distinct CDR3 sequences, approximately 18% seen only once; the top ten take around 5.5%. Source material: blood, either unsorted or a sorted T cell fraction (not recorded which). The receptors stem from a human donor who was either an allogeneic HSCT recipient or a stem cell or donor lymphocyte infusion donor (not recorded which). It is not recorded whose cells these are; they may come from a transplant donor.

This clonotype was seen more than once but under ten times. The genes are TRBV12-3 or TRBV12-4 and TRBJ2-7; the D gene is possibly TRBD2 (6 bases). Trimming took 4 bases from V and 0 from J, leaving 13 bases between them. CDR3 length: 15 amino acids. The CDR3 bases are TGTGCCAGCAGTTCCCGTAATAGCGGCTCCTACGAGCAGTACTTC. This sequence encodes CASSSRNSGSYEQYF.

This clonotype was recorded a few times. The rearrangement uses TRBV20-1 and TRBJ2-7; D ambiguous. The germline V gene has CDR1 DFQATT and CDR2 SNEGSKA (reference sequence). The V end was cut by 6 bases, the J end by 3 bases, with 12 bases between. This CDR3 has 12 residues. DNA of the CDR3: TGCAGTGCCGTCGCAAAACTCTACGAGCAGTACTTC. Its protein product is CSAVAKLYEQYF.

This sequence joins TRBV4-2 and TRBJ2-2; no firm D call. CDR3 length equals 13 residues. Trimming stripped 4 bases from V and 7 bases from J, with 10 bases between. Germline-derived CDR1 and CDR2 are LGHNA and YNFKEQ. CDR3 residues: CASSLYLYGELFF. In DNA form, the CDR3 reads TGTGCCAGCAGCCTGTATTTGTACGGGGAGCTGTTTTTT.

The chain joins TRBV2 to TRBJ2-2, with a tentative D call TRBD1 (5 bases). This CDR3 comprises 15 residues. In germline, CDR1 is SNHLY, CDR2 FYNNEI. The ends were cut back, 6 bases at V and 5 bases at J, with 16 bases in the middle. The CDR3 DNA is TGTGCCAGCAGGACCCCCAGGGTCGAAACCGGGGAGCTGTTTTTT. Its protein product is CASRTPRVETGELFF. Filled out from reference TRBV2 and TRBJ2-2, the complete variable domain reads EPEVTQTPSHQVTQMGQEVILRCVPISNHLYFYWYRQILGQKVEFLVSFYNNEISEKSEIFDDQFSVERPDGSNFTLKIRSTKLEDSAMYFCASRTPRVETGELFFGEGSRLTVL.

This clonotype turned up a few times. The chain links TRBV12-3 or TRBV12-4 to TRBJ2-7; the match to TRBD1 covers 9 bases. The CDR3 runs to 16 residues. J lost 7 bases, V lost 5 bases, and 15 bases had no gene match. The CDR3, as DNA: TGTGCCAGCAGTCCGATCGGGACAGGGCTCCTACGAGAGCAGTACTTC. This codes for CASSPIGTGLLREQYF.

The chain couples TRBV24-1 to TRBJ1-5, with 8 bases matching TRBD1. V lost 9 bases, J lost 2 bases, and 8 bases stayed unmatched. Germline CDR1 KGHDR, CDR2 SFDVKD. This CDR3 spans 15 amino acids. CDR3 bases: TGTGCCACCGCAGCGGACAGGGTTGGCAATCAGCCCCAGCATTTT. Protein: CATAADRVGNQPQHF.

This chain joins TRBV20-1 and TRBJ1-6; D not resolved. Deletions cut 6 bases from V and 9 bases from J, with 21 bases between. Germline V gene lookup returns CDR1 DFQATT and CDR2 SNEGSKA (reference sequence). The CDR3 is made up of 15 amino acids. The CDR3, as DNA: TGCAGTGCCCGGGAGGCAGGTCTCGTAATTTCACCCCTCCACTTT. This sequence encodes CSAREAGLVISPLHF.

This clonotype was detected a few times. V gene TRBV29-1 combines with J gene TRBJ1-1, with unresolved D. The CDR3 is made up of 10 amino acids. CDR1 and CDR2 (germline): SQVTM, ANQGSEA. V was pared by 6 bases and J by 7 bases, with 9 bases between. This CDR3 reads CSVREIEAFF. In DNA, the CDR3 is TGCAGCGTCCGGGAGATTGAAGCTTTCTTT.

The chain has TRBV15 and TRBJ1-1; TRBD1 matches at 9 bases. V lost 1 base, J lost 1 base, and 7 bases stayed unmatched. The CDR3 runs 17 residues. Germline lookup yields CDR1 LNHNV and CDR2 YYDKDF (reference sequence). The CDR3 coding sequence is TGTGCCACCAGCAGAGGAGGACAGGGGTCGGGGAACACTGAAGCTTTCTTT. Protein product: CATSRGGQGSGNTEAFF. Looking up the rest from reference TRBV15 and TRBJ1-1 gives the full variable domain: DAMVIQNPRYQVTQFGKPVTLSCSQTLNHNVMYWYQQKSSQAPKLLFHYYDKDFNNEADTPDNFQSRRPNTSFCFLDIRSPGLGDTAMYLCATSRGGQGSGNTEAFFGQGTRLTVV.

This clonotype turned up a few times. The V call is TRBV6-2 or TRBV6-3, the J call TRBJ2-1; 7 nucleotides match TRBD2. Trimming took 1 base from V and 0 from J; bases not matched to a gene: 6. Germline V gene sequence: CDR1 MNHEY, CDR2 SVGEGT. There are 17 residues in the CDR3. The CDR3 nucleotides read TGTGCCAGCAGTTACTACGCGGGGGTGCCCTCCTACAATGAGCAGTTCTTC. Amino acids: CASSYYAGVPSYNEQFF.

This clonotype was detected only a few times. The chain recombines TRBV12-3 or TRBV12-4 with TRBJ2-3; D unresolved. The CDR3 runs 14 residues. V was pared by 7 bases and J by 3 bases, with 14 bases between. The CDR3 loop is CASTRPPRTDTQYF. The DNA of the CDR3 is TGTGCCAGCACCCGCCCCCCGAGGACAGATACGCAGTATTTT.

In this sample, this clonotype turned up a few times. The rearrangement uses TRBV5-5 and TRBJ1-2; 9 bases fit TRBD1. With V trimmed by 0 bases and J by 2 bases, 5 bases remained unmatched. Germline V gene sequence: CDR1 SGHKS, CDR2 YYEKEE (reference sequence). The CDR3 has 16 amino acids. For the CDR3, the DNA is TGTGCCAGCAGCTTGGGGGGAACAGGGGGCAACTATGGCTACACCTTC. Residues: CASSLGGTGGNYGYTF.

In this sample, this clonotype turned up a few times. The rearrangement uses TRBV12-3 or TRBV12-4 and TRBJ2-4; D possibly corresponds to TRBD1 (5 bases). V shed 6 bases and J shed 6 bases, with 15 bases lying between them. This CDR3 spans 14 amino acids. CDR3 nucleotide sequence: TGTGCCAGCAGACGAGACTGGGGCAGAAACATTCAGTACTTC. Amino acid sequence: CASRRDWGRNIQYF.

CDR3 residues: CASSRGTASSYNEQFF. CDR3 coding DNA: TGTGCCAGCTCCCGAGGGACGGCGAGCTCCTACAATGAGCAGTTCTTC. The chain links TRBV18 to TRBJ2-1; D might be TRBD1 or TRBD2, each matching 5 bases. Germline V CDR1 and CDR2: KGHSH, LQKENI. There are 16 residues in the CDR3. The V end lost 6 bases, the J end lost 0 bases, and 15 bases lay between the germline ends.

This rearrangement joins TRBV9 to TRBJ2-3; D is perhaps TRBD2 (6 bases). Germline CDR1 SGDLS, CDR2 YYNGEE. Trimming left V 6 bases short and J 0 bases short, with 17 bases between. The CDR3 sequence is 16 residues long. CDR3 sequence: CASTNGVGTSTDTQYF. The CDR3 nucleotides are TGTGCCAGCACCAATGGGGTCGGGACTAGCACAGATACGCAGTATTTT.

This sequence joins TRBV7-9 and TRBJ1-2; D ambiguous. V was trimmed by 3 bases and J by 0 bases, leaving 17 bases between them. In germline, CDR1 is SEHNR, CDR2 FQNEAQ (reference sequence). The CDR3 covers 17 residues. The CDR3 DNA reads TGTGCCAGCAGCTTCTCTGTGGGCCCCGGGGCTAACTATGGCTACACCTTC. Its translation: CASSFSVGPGANYGYTF.

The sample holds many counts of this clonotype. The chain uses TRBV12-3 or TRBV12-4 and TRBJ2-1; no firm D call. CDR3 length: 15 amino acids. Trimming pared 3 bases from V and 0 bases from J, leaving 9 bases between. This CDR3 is CASSFPLSSYNEQFF. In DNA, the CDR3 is TGTGCCAGCAGTTTTCCGCTGAGCTCCTACAATGAGCAGTTCTTC.

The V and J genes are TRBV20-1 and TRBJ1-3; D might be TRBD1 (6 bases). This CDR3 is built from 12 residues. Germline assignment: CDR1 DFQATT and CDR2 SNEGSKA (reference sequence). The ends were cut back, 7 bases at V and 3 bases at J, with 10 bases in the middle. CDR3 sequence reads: CSVAGDGNTIYF. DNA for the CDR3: TGCAGTGTGGCAGGGGATGGAAACACCATATATTTT.

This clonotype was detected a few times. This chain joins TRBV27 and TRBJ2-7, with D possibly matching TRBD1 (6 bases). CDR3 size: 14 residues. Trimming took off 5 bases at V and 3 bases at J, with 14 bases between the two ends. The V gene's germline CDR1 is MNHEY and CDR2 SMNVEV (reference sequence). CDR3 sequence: CASSPAGTIYEQYF. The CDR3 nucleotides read TGTGCCAGCAGTCCGGCCGGGACAATCTACGAGCAGTACTTC.

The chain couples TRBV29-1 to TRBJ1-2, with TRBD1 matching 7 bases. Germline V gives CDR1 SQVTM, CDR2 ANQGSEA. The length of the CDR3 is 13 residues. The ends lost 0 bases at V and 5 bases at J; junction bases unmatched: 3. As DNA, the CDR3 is TGCAGCGTTGAAGAAGCACAGGGGTATGGCTACACCTTC. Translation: CSVEEAQGYGYTF.

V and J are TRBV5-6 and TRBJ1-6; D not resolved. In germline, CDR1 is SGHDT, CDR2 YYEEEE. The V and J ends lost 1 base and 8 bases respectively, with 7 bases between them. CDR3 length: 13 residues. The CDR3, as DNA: TGTGCCAGCAGCTTGCCGGCAGATTCACCCCTCCACTTT. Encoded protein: CASSLPADSPLHF.

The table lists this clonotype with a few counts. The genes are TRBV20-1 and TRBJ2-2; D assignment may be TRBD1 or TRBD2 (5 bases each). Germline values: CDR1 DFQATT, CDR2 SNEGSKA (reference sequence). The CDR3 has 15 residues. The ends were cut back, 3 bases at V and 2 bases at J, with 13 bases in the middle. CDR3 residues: CSASAGTTNTGELFF. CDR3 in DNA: TGCAGTGCTAGCGCTGGGACCACAAACACCGGGGAGCTGTTTTTT.

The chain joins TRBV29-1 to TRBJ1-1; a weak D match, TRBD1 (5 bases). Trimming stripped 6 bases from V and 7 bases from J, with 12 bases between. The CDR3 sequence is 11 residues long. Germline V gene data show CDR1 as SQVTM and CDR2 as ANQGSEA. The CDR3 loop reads CSVSGTYEAFF. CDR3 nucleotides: TGCAGCGTCTCAGGGACCTATGAAGCTTTCTTT.

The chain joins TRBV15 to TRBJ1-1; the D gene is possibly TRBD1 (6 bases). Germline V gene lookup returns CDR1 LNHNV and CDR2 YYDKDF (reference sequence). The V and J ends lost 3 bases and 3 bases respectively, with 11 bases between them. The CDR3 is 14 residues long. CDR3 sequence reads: CATSRTQGHTEAFF. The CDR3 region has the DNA TGTGCCACCAGCAGGACTCAGGGGCACACTGAAGCTTTCTTT. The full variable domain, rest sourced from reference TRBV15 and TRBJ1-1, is DAMVIQNPRYQVTQFGKPVTLSCSQTLNHNVMYWYQQKSSQAPKLLFHYYDKDFNNEADTPDNFQSRRPNTSFCFLDIRSPGLGDTAMYLCATSRTQGHTEAFFGQGTRLTVV.

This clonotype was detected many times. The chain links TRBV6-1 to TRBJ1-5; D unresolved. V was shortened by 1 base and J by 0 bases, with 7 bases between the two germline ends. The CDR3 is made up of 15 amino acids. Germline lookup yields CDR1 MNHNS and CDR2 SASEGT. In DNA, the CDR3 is TGTGCCAGCAGTGAAGGGACGGTTAGCAATCAGCCCCAGCATTTT. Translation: CASSEGTVSNQPQHF.

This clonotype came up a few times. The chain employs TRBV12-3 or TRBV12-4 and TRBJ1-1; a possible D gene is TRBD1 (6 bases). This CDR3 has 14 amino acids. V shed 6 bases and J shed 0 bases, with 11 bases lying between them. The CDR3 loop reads CASRRQALNTEAFF. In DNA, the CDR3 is TGTGCCAGCAGAAGACAGGCCTTGAACACTGAAGCTTTCTTT.